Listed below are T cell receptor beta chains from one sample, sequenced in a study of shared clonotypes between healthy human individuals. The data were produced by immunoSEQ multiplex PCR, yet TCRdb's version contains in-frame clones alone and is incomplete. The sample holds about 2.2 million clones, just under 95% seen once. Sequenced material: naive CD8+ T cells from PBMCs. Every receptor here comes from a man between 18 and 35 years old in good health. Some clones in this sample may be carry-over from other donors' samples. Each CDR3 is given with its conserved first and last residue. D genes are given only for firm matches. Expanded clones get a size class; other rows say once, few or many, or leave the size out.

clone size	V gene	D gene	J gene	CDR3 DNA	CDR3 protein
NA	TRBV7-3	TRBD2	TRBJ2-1	TGTGCCAGCAGCTTAGCTTCTAGCGGGAGGCTCAATGAGCAGTTCTTC	CASSLASSGRLNEQFF
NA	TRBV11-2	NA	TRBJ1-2	TGTGCCAGCACCCAAGGGGTGGGCTATGGCTACACCTTC	CASTQGVGYGYTF
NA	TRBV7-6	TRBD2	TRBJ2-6	TGTGCCAGCAGCCCTCAAGCGGGAGGTACCAGCTCTGGGGCCAACGTCCTGACTTTC	CASSPQAGGTSSGANVLTF
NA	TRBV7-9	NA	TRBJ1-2	TGTGCCAGCAGCCTGTCTGACAGAAACTATGGCTACACCTTC	CASSLSDRNYGYTF
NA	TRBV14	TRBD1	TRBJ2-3	TGTGCCAGCAGCCTCCGGGACAGGGGAGATACGCAGTATTTT	CASSLRDRGDTQYF
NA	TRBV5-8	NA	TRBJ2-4	TGTGCCAGCAGCAATCGACGGAAAAACATTCAGTACTTC	CASSNRRKNIQYF
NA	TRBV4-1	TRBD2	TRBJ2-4	TGCGCCAGCAGCCAAGATCGGGAGGGCGAAAACATTCAGTACTTC	CASSQDREGENIQYF
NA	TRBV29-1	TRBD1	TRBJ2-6	TGCAGCGTTGAAGATCCCCGGGACAGGGTCTCTGGGGCCAACGTCCTGACTTTC	CSVEDPRDRVSGANVLTF
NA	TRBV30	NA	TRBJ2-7	TGTGCCTGGATCCCCGGGGGCGGGTACTCCTACGAGCAGTACTTC	CAWIPGGGYSYEQYF
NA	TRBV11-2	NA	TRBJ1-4	TGTGCCAGCAGCATCGCCAGGACTAAGGGGGAAAAACTGTTTTTT	CASSIARTKGEKLFF
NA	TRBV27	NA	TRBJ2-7	TGTGCCAGCAGTCCCCTTGGTTTGTCCTACGAGCAGTACTTC	CASSPLGLSYEQYF
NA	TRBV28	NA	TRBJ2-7	TGTGCCAGCACCCCGGGGGGCCCCGAGCAGTACTTC	CASTPGGPEQYF
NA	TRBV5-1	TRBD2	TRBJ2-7	TGCGCCAGCAGCGCCGCTAGCGGAACCTACGAGCAGTACTTC	CASSAASGTYEQYF
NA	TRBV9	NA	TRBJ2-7	TGTGCCAGCAGCGGGAGCGGGTCCTACGAGCAGTACTTC	CASSGSGSYEQYF
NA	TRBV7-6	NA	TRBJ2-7	TGTGCCAGCAGCTCCGGGCCTCGAGGTAACTACGAGCAGTACTTC	CASSSGPRGNYEQYF
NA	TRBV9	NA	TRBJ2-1	TGTGCCAGCAGCGTAGAACGGAGGGGAATCTACAATGAGCAGTTCTTC	CASSVERRGIYNEQFF
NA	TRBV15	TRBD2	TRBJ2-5	TGTGCCACCAGCAGAGAGAGGACTAGTTCAGTGACCCAGTACTTC	CATSRERTSSVTQYF
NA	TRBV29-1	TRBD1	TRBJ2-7	TGCAGCGTTGGGACAGGGGCAGCCTACGAGCAGTACTTC	CSVGTGAAYEQYF
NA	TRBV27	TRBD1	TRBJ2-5	TGTGCCAGCAGGGACAGGGGGATAGGGGAGACCCAGTACTTC	CASRDRGIGETQYF
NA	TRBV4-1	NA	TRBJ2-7	TGCGCCAGCAGCCAAGTTGGCAGATACGAGCAGTACTTC	CASSQVGRYEQYF
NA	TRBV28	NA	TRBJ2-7	TGTGCCAGCAGTTGGACCCCGGGACACGGGACCTACGAGCAGTACTTC	CASSWTPGHGTYEQYF
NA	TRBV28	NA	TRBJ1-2	TGTGCCAGCAGTCTCGCAGGTGGGGGGAATGGCTACACCTTC	CASSLAGGGNGYTF
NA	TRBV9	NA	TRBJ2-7	TGTGCCAGCAGCGCGCACCCCCTCGGGCGGGACCCCTACGAGCAGTACTTC	CASSAHPLGRDPYEQYF
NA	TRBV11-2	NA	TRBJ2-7	TGTGCCAGCAGCTTATGGGGGTCCTACGAGCAGTACTTC	CASSLWGSYEQYF
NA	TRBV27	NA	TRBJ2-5	TGTGCCAGCAGCAGCCTTAAGTACCAAGAGACCCAGTACTTC	CASSSLKYQETQYF
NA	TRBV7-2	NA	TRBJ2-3	TGTGCCAGCAGCTCCTTGAGATACCTGCAGAGCGAAGATACGCAGTATTTT	CASSSLRYLQSEDTQYF
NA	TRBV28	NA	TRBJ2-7	TGTGCCAGCACCCCTCTCTTGGGCTACGAGCAGTACTTC	CASTPLLGYEQYF
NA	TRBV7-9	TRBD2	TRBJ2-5	TGTGCCAGCAGCTTTCAGCGGGAGGTCCAAGAGACCCAGTACTTC	CASSFQREVQETQYF
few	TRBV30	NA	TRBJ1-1	TGTGCCTGGAGTCTCAGTTCGGAAGATTGGGACACTGAAGCTTTCTTT	CAWSLSSEDWDTEAFF
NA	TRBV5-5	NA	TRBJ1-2	TGTGCCAGCCGGAGGTTCTCGCGAAAGACCTATGGCTACACCTTC	CASRRFSRKTYGYTF
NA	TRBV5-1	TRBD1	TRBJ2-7	TGCGCCAGCAGCTTGGACAGGGGGCGCGTCGAGCAGTACTTC	CASSLDRGRVEQYF
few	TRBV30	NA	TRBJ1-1	TGTGCCTGGAGGGAAGTGGGAGTTTGGGTAGCTTTCTTT	CAWREVGVWVAFF
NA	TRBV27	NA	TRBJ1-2	TGTGCCAGCAGTTTTGGGGGCGATGGCTATGGCTACACCTTC	CASSFGGDGYGYTF
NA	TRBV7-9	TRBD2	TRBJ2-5	TGTGCCAGCAGGGGAAGCGGGAGCCAAGAGACCCAGTACTTC	CASRGSGSQETQYF
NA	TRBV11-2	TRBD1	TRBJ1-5	TGTGCCAGCAGCGAGGACAGGGGGGCGGGTCAGCCCCAGCATTTT	CASSEDRGAGQPQHF
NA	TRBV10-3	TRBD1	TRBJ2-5	TGTGCCATCAGTGATCCGGACAGGGTCCAAGAGACCCAGTACTTC	CAISDPDRVQETQYF
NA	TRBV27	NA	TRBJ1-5	TGTGCCAGCAGTTTTATCCCAGGGAATCAGCCCCAGCATTTT	CASSFIPGNQPQHF
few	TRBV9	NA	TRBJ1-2	TGTGCCAGCAAGGGCTATGGCTACACCTTC	CASKGYGYTF
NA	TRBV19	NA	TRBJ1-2	TGTGCCAGTAGTATACGGGGGCAGGGCCCCGGGGTCTATGGCTACACCTTC	CASSIRGQGPGVYGYTF
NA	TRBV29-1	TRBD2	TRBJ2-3	TGCAGCGTTGAGTCTCCGGGAGGGATGGATACGCAGTATTTT	CSVESPGGMDTQYF
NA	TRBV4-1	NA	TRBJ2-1	TGCGCCAGCAGGTCCGAAAACTCCTACAATGAGCAGTTCTTC	CASRSENSYNEQFF
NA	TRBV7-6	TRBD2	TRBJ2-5	TGTGCCAGCAGGAGGTATACGGGACTAGCGGGAGGGTCGATGGAGACCCAGTACTTC	CASRRYTGLAGGSMETQYF
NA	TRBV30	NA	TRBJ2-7	TGTGCCTGGAGTGGACAGGCTTACGAGCAGTACTTC	CAWSGQAYEQYF
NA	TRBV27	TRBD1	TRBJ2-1	TGTGCCAGCAGTTCCGGGACAGGGGCAGAGAATGAGCAGTTCTTC	CASSSGTGAENEQFF
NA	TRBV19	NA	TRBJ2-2	TGTGCCAGTAGTATACAGGGGTGGTTGTTTTTT	CASSIQGWLFF
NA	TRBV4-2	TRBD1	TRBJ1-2	TGTGCCAGCAGCCAACCCGGGACAGGGGGCAACTATGGCTACACCTTC	CASSQPGTGGNYGYTF
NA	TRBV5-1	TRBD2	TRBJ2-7	TGCGCCAGCAGCGTTGGGACTAGCGGGAGGGTAACCTACGAGCAGTACTTC	CASSVGTSGRVTYEQYF
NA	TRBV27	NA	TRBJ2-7	TGTGCCAGCAGTTTATGGCCAGGCTACGAGCAGTACTTC	CASSLWPGYEQYF
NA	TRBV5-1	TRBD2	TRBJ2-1	TGCGCCAGCAGCCCCGGGACTAGCGGGAATTTATGGCAGTTCTTC	CASSPGTSGNLWQFF
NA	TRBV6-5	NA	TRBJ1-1	TGTGCCAGCAGTTACTCGCAGTGGACTGAAGCTTTCTTT	CASSYSQWTEAFF
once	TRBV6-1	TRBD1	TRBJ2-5	TGTGCCAGCAGGTCCGGGACAGGGAGAGGGGAGTACTTC	CASRSGTGRGEYF
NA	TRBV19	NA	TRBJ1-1	TGTGCCAGCCGTCATATTAATCTTAACACTGAAGCTTTCTTT	CASRHINLNTEAFF
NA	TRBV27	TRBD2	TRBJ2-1	TGTGCCAGCAGTTGGACTAGTTACAATGAGCAGTTCTTC	CASSWTSYNEQFF
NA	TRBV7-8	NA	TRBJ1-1	TGTGCCAGCACCTCTTCACCCGGGACACTGAACACTGAAGCTTTCTTT	CASTSSPGTLNTEAFF
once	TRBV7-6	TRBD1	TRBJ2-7	TGTGCCAGCAGCCCAGGGACAGGGACCCCCTACGAGCAGTACTTC	CASSPGTGTPYEQYF
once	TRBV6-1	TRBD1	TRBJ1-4	TGTGCCAGCGGGGACAGGGCGGCAACTAATGAAAAACTGTTTTTT	CASGDRAATNEKLFF
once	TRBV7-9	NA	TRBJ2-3	TGTGCCAGCAGCTTTCCCCAGGGAGCGTGGGACACAGATACGCAGTATTTT	CASSFPQGAWDTDTQYF
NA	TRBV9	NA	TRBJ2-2	TGTGCCAGCAGCGTAGAAGACTTACCAAGCACCGGGGAGCTGTTTTTT	CASSVEDLPSTGELFF
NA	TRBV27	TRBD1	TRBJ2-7	TGTGCCAGCCGCGACAGGGTCTCCTACGAGCAGTACTTC	CASRDRVSYEQYF
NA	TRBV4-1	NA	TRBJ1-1	TGCGCCAGCAGCCAAGGGGGTGCTGAAGCTTTCTTT	CASSQGGAEAFF